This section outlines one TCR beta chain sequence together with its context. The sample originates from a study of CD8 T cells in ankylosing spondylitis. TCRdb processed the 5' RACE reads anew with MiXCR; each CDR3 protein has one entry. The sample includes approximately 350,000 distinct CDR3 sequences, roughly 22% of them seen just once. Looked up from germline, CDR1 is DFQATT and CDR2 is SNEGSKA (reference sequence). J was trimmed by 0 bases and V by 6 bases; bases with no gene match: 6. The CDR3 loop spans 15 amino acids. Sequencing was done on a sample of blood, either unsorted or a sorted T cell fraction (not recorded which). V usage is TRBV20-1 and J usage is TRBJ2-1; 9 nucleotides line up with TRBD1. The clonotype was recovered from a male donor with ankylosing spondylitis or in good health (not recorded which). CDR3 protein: CSARQGESSYNEQFF. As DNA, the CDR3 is TGCAGTGCACGACAGGGGGAGAGCTCCTACAATGAGCAGTTCTTC.